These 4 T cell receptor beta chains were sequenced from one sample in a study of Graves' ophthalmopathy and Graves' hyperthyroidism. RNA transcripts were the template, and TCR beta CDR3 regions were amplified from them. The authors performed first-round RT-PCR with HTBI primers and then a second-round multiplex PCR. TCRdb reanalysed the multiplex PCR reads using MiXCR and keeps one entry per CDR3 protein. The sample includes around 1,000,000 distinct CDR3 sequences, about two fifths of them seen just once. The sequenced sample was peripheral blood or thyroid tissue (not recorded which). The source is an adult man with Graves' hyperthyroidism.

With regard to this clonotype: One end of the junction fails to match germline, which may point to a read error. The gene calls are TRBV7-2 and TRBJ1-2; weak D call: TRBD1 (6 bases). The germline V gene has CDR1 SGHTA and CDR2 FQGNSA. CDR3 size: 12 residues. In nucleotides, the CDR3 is TGTGCCAGCAGCTCTCTCGCTGCAGGGGCCGCCTTC. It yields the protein CASSSLAAGAAF.

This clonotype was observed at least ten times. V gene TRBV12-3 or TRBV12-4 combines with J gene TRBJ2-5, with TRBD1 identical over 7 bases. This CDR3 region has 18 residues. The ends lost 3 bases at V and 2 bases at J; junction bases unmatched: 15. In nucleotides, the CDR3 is TGTGCCAGCAGTTTCTCGATGGGACAGACACCGCGACAAGAGACCCAGTACTTC. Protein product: CASSFSMGQTPRQETQYF.

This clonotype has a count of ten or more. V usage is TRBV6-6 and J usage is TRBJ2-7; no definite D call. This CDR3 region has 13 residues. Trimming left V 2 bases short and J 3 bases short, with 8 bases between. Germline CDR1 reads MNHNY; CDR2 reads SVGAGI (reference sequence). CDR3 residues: CASSYTYSYEQYF. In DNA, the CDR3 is TGTGCCAGCAGTTACACATACAGCTACGAGCAGTACTTC.

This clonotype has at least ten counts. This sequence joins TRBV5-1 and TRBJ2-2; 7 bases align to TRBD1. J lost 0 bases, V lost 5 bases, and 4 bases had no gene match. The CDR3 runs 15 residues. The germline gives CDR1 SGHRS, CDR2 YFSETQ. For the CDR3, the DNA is TGCGCCAGCAGTTGGGGACAGACGAACACCGGGGAGCTGTTTTTT. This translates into CASSWGQTNTGELFF.